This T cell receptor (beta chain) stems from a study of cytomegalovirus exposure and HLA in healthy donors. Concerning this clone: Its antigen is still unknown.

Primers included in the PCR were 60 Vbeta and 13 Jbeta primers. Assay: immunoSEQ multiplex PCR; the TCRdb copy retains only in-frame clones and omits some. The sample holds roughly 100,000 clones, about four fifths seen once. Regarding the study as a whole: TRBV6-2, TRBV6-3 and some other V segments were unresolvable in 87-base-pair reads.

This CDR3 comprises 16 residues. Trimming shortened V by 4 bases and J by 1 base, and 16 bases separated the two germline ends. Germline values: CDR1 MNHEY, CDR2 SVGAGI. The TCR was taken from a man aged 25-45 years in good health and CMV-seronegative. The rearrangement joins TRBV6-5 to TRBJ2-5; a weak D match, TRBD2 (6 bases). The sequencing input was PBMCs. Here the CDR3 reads CASSSPGSRLQETQYF. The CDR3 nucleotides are TGTGCCAGCAGTTCCCCCGGGAGCAGACTCCAAGAGACCCAGTACTTC.